Following are 8 T cell receptor beta chains from one sample sequenced in a study of cytomegalovirus exposure and HLA in healthy donors. In the PCR, 60 Vbeta and 13 Jbeta primers were used. Clones were read by immunoSEQ multiplex PCR, and TCRdb kept only the in-frame ones, dropping some. The sample lists roughly 130,000 clones, around 78% occurring once. Input material: PBMCs. These receptor sequences come from a woman aged 40-49 years in good health and CMV-seronegative.

Regarding this clone: Its ends do not fully match the called genes, so a read error is possible. The chain employs TRBV9 and TRBJ2-6; perhaps TRBD1 as D (5 bases). The CDR3 totals 16 residues. Germline CDR1 reads SGDLS; CDR2 reads YYNGEE. The CDR3 loop reads CASSVGSGSGANGLTF. CDR3 DNA sequence: TGTGCCAGCAGCGTAGGATCAGGGTCTGGGGCCAACGGCCTGACTTTC.

This clone was picked up a small number of times. The rearrangement uses TRBV28 and TRBJ2-5; D is unclear. This CDR3 has 13 amino acids. Germline assignment: CDR1 MDHEN and CDR2 SYDVKM. V dropped 1 base and J dropped 1 base, with 4 bases sitting between them. The CDR3 loop is CASSLFLQETQYF. The CDR3 DNA reads as TGTGCCAGCAGTTTATTCCTCCAAGAGACCCAGTACTTC.

The chain recombines TRBV2 with TRBJ1-1, with D tentatively TRBD1 (5 bases). This CDR3 has 18 amino acids. The V end was cut by 4 bases, the J end by 0 bases, with 21 bases between. Germline CDR1 SNHLY, CDR2 FYNNEI. This CDR3 reads CASSGVQGRAVVNTEAFF. CDR3 sequence (DNA): TGTGCCAGCAGTGGGGTGCAGGGCCGGGCGGTGGTGAACACTGAAGCTTTCTTT.

The V call is TRBV5-4, the J call TRBJ2-1; D not resolved. In germline, CDR1 is SGHNT, CDR2 YYREEE (reference sequence). The CDR3 has 12 amino acids. Trimming shortened V by 3 bases and J by 6 bases, and 7 bases separated the two germline ends. The DNA of the CDR3 is TGTGCCAGCAGCTCTGGCTCCAATGAGCAGTTCTTC. Translating it yields CASSSGSNEQFF.

The rearrangement links TRBV18 to TRBJ1-5; D not certain. The CDR3 sequence is 17 residues long. V shed 3 bases and J shed 7 bases, with 22 bases lying between them. CDR1 and CDR2 (germline): KGHSH, LQKENI. CDR3 sequence reads: CASSPETRIYSGQPQHF. The CDR3 DNA sequence: TGTGCCAGCTCACCTGAGACTAGGATTTATAGTGGACAGCCCCAGCATTTT.

The chain carries TRBV7-3 and TRBJ2-7, with D possibly being TRBD1 (5 bases). V was trimmed by 5 bases and J by 3 bases, leaving 11 bases between them. The CDR3 has 13 amino acids. In germline, CDR1 is SGHTA, CDR2 FQGTGA. The CDR3 reads CASSRDRNYEQYF. CDR3 DNA: TGTGCCAGCAGCCGTGACAGAAACTACGAGCAGTACTTC.

This clone came up a few times. The genes are TRBV9 and TRBJ1-1; 7 bases map to TRBD1. Germline CDR1 SGDLS, CDR2 YYNGEE. This CDR3 has 15 amino acids. The junction had 7 bases not matched to a gene; V was cut back by 0 bases and J by 5 bases. CDR3 sequence: CASSVGGTQGTEAFF. The CDR3 DNA sequence: TGTGCCAGCAGCGTAGGCGGTACACAGGGGACTGAAGCTTTCTTT.

Remarks on this clone: This specimen includes other DNA sequences encoding the same CDR3. The rearrangement joins TRBV28 to TRBJ1-1; 8 nucleotides match TRBD1. V trimming: 2 bases; J trimming: 4 bases; junction bases outside the gene matches: 3. CDR1 is MDHEN and CDR2 is SYDVKM in the germline V gene. CDR3 length: 14 residues. The CDR3, as DNA: TGTGCCAGCAGTTTACAGGGGGCAGGCACTGAAGCTTTCTTT. Its protein product is CASSLQGAGTEAFF.